A single sample gave rise to the 32 T cell receptor beta chains below, sequenced in a study of shared clonotypes between healthy human individuals (dated by TCRdb to 2019 to 2021). The receptor library was made with the immunoSEQ multiplex PCR assay. Sourced from immuneACCESS, this table was stored by TCRdb with only in-frame sequences that have V and J called. A share of the clones is absent; for the studies checked, an unresolved V gene accounts for under half, and the remainder has no known explanation. The sample table holds 1.5 million to 1.9 million clones, of which 95% to 99% were seen once. The ten largest clones take up approximately 0.44% of the sample. The sample consisted of naive CD4+ T cells sorted from blood. The cell subset or site label for this specimen denotes: CD45RA+ positively selected. All receptors come from a man aged 25 to 40 in good health.

Worth noting for this clone: Other DNA sequences in the same sample also yield this CDR3. V is TRBV5-1 and J is TRBJ2-3; 15 positions match TRBD2. V was clipped by 0 bases and J by 0 bases; unmatched bases: 2. The CDR3 consists of 18 residues. Germline V lookup: CDR1 SGHRS, CDR2 YFSETQ. The CDR3 loop is CASSLGGLAGGSTDTQYF. Written as DNA, the CDR3 is TGCGCCAGCAGCTTGGGAGGACTAGCGGGAGGGAGCACAGATACGCAGTATTTT. Together with reference TRBV5-1 and TRBJ2-3, the CDR3 gives the full variable domain: KAGVTQTPRYLIKTRGQQVTLSCSPISGHRSVSWYQQTPGQGLQFLFEYFSETQRNKGNFPGRFSGRQFSNSRSEMNVSTLELGDSALYLCASSLGGLAGGSTDTQYFGPGTRLTVL.

The rearrangement links TRBV27 to TRBJ1-4; 9 bases fit TRBD1. J was trimmed by 10 bases and V by 2 bases; bases with no gene match: 2. Germline V gene sequence: CDR1 MNHEY, CDR2 SMNVEV (reference sequence). The CDR3 consists of 13 residues. The CDR3 nucleotides are TGTGCCAGCAGTTTAATGGACAGGGGAAAACTGTTTTTT. It specifies CASSLMDRGKLFF.

This chain links TRBV6-1 with TRBJ1-1; TRBD1 is a possible D gene (5 bases). Germline lookup yields CDR1 MNHNS and CDR2 SASEGT. V was trimmed by 6 bases and J by 5 bases, leaving 16 bases between them. The CDR3 totals 14 residues. DNA of the CDR3: TGTGCCAGCAGGCGGGGGGATCTAGTAACTGAAGCTTTCTTT. Translating gives CASRRGDLVTEAFF.

The chain has TRBV7-8 and TRBJ2-1; no reliable D call. The CDR3 runs 14 residues. Looked up from germline, CDR1 is SGHVS and CDR2 is FQNEAQ. Trimming left V 2 bases short and J 10 bases short, with 15 bases between. CDR3 residues: CASSLRVIFLEQFF. In DNA form, the CDR3 reads TGTGCCAGCAGCTTAAGAGTCATCTTCTTGGAGCAGTTCTTC. Together with reference TRBV7-8 and TRBJ2-1, the CDR3 gives the full variable domain: GAGVSQSPRYKVAKRGQDVALRCDPISGHVSLFWYQQALGQGPEFLTYFQNEAQLDKSGLPSDRFFAERPEGSVSTLKIQRTQQEDSAVYLCASSLRVIFLEQFFGPGTRLTVL.

This rearrangement joins TRBV5-6 to TRBJ2-1; 9 bases match TRBD1. The CDR3 runs 17 residues. The germline CDR1 and CDR2 sequences are SGHDT and YYEEEE. The junction had 12 bases not matched to a gene; V was cut back by 4 bases and J by 4 bases. CDR3 protein: CASSEAPGQGPYNEQFF. The DNA of the CDR3 is TGTGCCAGCAGCGAAGCACCGGGACAGGGCCCATACAATGAGCAGTTCTTC.

This chain uses TRBV4-2 with TRBJ2-2, with D unclear. With 0 bases removed from V and 4 bases from J, the gap between germline ends came to 6 bases. Germline V gene sequence: CDR1 LGHNA, CDR2 YNFKEQ. There are 14 residues in the CDR3. CDR3 coding DNA: TGTGCCAGCAGCCAAGAGGCCTCCACCGGGGAGCTGTTTTTT. Its translation is CASSQEASTGELFF.

The gene calls are TRBV13 and TRBJ2-3; D is unclear. The CDR3 length is 14 residues. In germline, CDR1 is PRHDT, CDR2 FYEKMQ (reference sequence). V lost 2 bases to trimming and J lost 0 bases, with 6 bases between them. CDR3 region: CASSLRRSTDTQYF. The CDR3 region has the DNA TGTGCCAGCAGCTTACGGCGGAGCACAGATACGCAGTATTTT.

The chain employs TRBV5-6 and TRBJ1-1; D is unresolved. V dropped 0 bases and J dropped 1 base, with 7 bases sitting between them. The CDR3 spans 14 residues. CDR1 SGHDT and CDR2 YYEEEE come from the germline V gene. The CDR3 is CASSLERRNTEAFF. As DNA, the CDR3 is TGTGCCAGCAGCTTGGAACGGAGGAACACTGAAGCTTTCTTT.

As to this clone: This CDR3 is also generated by other DNA sequences in the sample. The chain is built from TRBV5-1 and TRBJ1-4; tentatively, D is TRBD1 (6 bases). The ends were cut back, 4 bases at V and 4 bases at J, with 14 bases in the middle. Germline CDR1 and CDR2: SGHRS and YFSETQ. CDR3 size: 15 residues. The CDR3 DNA sequence: TGCGCCAGCAGCCCCGGGGGGGGCGGTAATGAAAAACTGTTTTTT. Translated, it gives CASSPGGGGNEKLFF.

The gene calls are TRBV28 and TRBJ1-5; D may be TRBD1 (6 bases). The V end lost 4 bases, the J end lost 1 base, and 17 bases lay between the germline ends. Germline CDR1 MDHEN, CDR2 SYDVKM. The CDR3 extends over 17 amino acids. This CDR3 is CASSYTMGQQSNQPQHF. CDR3 bases: TGTGCCAGCAGTTACACTATGGGACAACAGAGCAATCAGCCCCAGCATTTT.

This rearrangement joins TRBV6-5 to TRBJ1-5, with D tentatively TRBD1 (6 bases). The length of the CDR3 is 14 residues. Trimming took 6 bases from V and 3 from J, leaving 12 bases between them. CDR1 MNHEY and CDR2 SVGAGI come from the germline V gene. CDR3 sequence reads: CASRKQGFNQPQHF. DNA of the CDR3: TGTGCCAGCAGGAAACAGGGCTTCAATCAGCCCCAGCATTTT.

The chain recombines TRBV25-1 with TRBJ2-3; D is tentatively TRBD1 or TRBD2 (7 bases each). From germline, CDR1 is MGHDK and CDR2 SYGVNS. The germline V and J ends were trimmed by 6 bases and 1 base, with 14 bases remaining between them. This CDR3 region has 15 residues. CDR3 sequence (DNA): TGTGCCAGCAGGGCACAGGGGAGGGGCACAGATACGCAGTATTTT. Translation gives CASRAQGRGTDTQYF. The full variable domain, rest sourced from reference TRBV25-1 and TRBJ2-3, is EADIYQTPRYLVIGTGKKITLECSQTMGHDKMYWYQQDPGMELHLIHYSYGVNSTEKGDLSSESTVSRIRTEHFPLTLESARPSHTSQYLCASRAQGRGTDTQYFGPGTRLTVL.

The chain is built from TRBV4-1 and TRBJ2-1; no clear D. There are 16 residues in the CDR3. CDR1 is MGHRA and CDR2 is YSYEKL in the germline V gene. The germline V and J ends were trimmed by 1 base and 5 bases, with 15 bases remaining between them. CDR3 coding DNA: TGCGCCAGCAGCCAAGTATCGACTTATGGGCACAATGAGCAGTTCTTC. It codes for CASSQVSTYGHNEQFF.

This clone has just one count. Other DNA sequences in the same sample also yield this CDR3. V usage is TRBV5-5 and J usage is TRBJ2-7, with no clear D. With 4 bases removed from V and 2 bases from J, the gap between germline ends came to 7 bases. The germline gives CDR1 SGHKS, CDR2 YYEKEE (reference sequence). The CDR3 sequence is 12 residues long. CDR3 loop: CASSRTPYEQYF. The CDR3 bases are TGTGCCAGCAGCCGGACGCCCTACGAGCAGTACTTC. The variable domain in full, with the rest retrieved from reference TRBV5-5 and TRBJ2-7, is DAGVTQSPTHLIKTRGQQVTLRCSPISGHKSVSWYQQVLGQGPQFIFQYYEKEERGRGNFPDRFSARQFPNYSSELNVNALLLGDSALYLCASSRTPYEQYFGPGTRLTVT.

A note on this clone: Other nucleotide sequences in the sample specify the same CDR3. V usage is TRBV7-2 and J usage is TRBJ2-5; unclear D gene. Germline loops: CDR1 SGHTA, CDR2 FQGNSA. CDR3 size: 12 residues. Trimming left V 1 base short and J 4 bases short, with 4 bases between. The CDR3 DNA reads TGTGCCAGCAGCTTAGGAGCAGAGACCCAGTACTTC. Translation: CASSLGAETQYF.

The V gene is TRBV28, the J gene TRBJ2-5, with D hard to call. This CDR3 is 13 amino acids long. V shed 7 bases and J shed 3 bases, with 12 bases lying between them. Per the germline V gene, CDR1 is MDHEN and CDR2 is SYDVKM. CDR3 residues: CASTTPGKETQYF. In nucleotides, the CDR3 is TGTGCCAGCACCACCCCGGGTAAAGAGACCCAGTACTTC.

V gene TRBV5-1 combines with J gene TRBJ1-2; TRBD1 matches at 9 bases. Trimming took 4 bases from V and 0 from J; bases not matched to a gene: 4. The V gene's germline CDR1 is SGHRS and CDR2 YFSETQ. This CDR3 is built from 15 residues. The CDR3 loop reads CASSPRTGANYGYTF. The CDR3 DNA follows: TGCGCCAGCAGCCCCCGGACAGGGGCTAACTATGGCTACACCTTC.

The rearrangement uses TRBV29-1 and TRBJ1-1; D remains ambiguous. Between the trimmed V and J ends, which lost 6 bases and 3 bases, there was a span of 8 bases. This CDR3 has 11 residues. Germline V lookup: CDR1 SQVTM, CDR2 ANQGSEA. CDR3 region: CSVYGDTEAFF. DNA for the CDR3: TGCAGCGTCTACGGAGACACTGAAGCTTTCTTT.

The chain combines TRBV5-1 with TRBJ1-5, with a weak D call TRBD1 (5 bases). Germline loops: CDR1 SGHRS, CDR2 YFSETQ. V was clipped by 0 bases and J by 7 bases, with 11 bases between them. This CDR3 contains 14 residues. The DNA of the CDR3 is TGCGCCAGCAGCTTGGTCCCGACAGAACAGCCCCAGCATTTT. It encodes CASSLVPTEQPQHF.

The chain couples TRBV2 to TRBJ2-5, with 7 bases lining up with TRBD2. Germline V gene data show CDR1 as SNHLY and CDR2 as FYNNEI. The CDR3 totals 14 residues. The V and J ends lost 6 bases and 5 bases, in that order; junction bases with no gene match: 9. The CDR3 bases are TGTGCCAGCAGACCAACTAGCGCTTGGGAGACCCAGTACTTC. This translates into CASRPTSAWETQYF.

The rearrangement links TRBV5-1 to TRBJ2-7; weak D call: TRBD2 (6 bases). V was cut by 4 bases and J by 0 bases, with 11 bases left in between. The germline V gene encodes CDR1 SGHRS and CDR2 YFSETQ. The CDR3 has 14 amino acids. CDR3: CASSPGRPSYEQYF. The CDR3 DNA is TGCGCCAGCAGCCCGGGGAGGCCCTCCTACGAGCAGTACTTC.

With respect to this clone: Other nucleotide sequences from this sample produce the same CDR3. The rearrangement links TRBV7-2 to TRBJ2-1, with D unclear. This CDR3 is built from 13 residues. Germline V gives CDR1 SGHTA, CDR2 FQGNSA. The V end was cut by 3 bases, the J end by 1 base, with 4 bases between. CDR3 loop: CASSLGSYNEQFF. CDR3 bases: TGTGCCAGCAGCTTGGGTTCCTACAATGAGCAGTTCTTC.

DNA of the CDR3: TGTGCCAGCAGCTTAGCGGTACCCTACAATGAGCAGTTCTTC. This translates into CASSLAVPYNEQFF. The V gene is TRBV7-2, the J gene TRBJ2-1; no clear D. Germline lookup yields CDR1 SGHTA and CDR2 FQGNSA. CDR3 length: 14 amino acids. Trimming took off 0 bases at V and 2 bases at J, with 5 bases between the two ends. Filled out from reference TRBV7-2 and TRBJ2-1, the complete variable domain reads GAGVSQSPSNKVTEKGKDVELRCDPISGHTALYWYRQSLGQGLEFLIYFQGNSAPDKSGLPSDRFSAERTGGSVSTLTIQRTQQEDSAVYLCASSLAVPYNEQFFGPGTRLTVL.

The sample holds one count of this clone. The CDR3 nucleotides are TGTGCCAGCGGGGCCAACCGGGCTGGAAACACCATATATTTT. As protein: CASGANRAGNTIYF. The rearrangement uses TRBV28 and TRBJ1-3; D may be TRBD1 (5 bases). Germline V gene sequence: CDR1 MDHEN, CDR2 SYDVKM. V dropped 8 bases and J dropped 2 bases, with 13 bases sitting between them. The CDR3 is 14 amino acids.

V is TRBV18 and J is TRBJ2-1; possibly TRBD2 for D (6 bases). Germline V gene lookup returns CDR1 KGHSH and CDR2 LQKENI. The CDR3 has 16 residues. The germline V and J ends were trimmed by 3 bases and 10 bases, with 22 bases remaining between them. The DNA for the CDR3 is TGTGCCAGCTCACCCTCCTCAATAGGCGGGGTCGGGGAGCAGTTCTTC. This gives the protein CASSPSSIGGVGEQFF.

The genes are TRBV7-6 and TRBJ2-2; tentative D call: TRBD1 (6 bases). CDR3 length equals 15 residues. Trimming took 5 bases from V and 5 from J, leaving 15 bases between them. Germline V gives CDR1 SGHVS, CDR2 FNYEAQ. The CDR3 loop reads CASSGPGTKTGELFF. The DNA for the CDR3 is TGTGCCAGCAGCGGGCCCGGGACAAAGACCGGGGAGCTGTTTTTT.

The chain's CDR3 is CASSPLGQLAKNIQYF. DNA of the CDR3: TGTGCCAGCAGCCCTCTTGGACAACTAGCCAAAAACATTCAGTACTTC. V and J are TRBV28 and TRBJ2-4; tentatively, D is TRBD1 (5 bases). Germline V gives CDR1 MDHEN, CDR2 SYDVKM. The CDR3 runs to 16 residues. V was clipped by 6 bases and J by 0 bases, with 15 bases between them.

This chain joins TRBV10-3 and TRBJ2-2; TRBD2 aligns across 12 bases. Trimming took 9 bases from V and 3 from J; bases not matched to a gene: 2. The CDR3 is made up of 14 amino acids. Germline V gene data show CDR1 as ENHRY and CDR2 as SYGVKD. CDR3 nucleotides: TGTGCCATTCTAGCGGGAGGGGACACCGGGGAGCTGTTTTTT. Its translation: CAILAGGDTGELFF.

This chain joins TRBV6-5 and TRBJ2-7; 9 nucleotides line up with TRBD2. CDR1 is MNHEY, CDR2 SVGAGI, per germline. J lost 5 bases, V lost 6 bases, and 5 bases had no gene match. This CDR3 contains 13 residues. The CDR3 coding sequence is TGTGCCAGCAGGGTTAGCGGGAGTGACGAGCAGTACTTC. The encoded protein is CASRVSGSDEQYF.

This chain links TRBV11-2 with TRBJ2-1; 13 positions agree with TRBD2. CDR1 is SGHAT and CDR2 is FQNNGV in the germline V gene. The CDR3 sequence is 16 residues long. V shed 5 bases and J 7 bases; nucleotides not matched to a gene: 8. The CDR3 DNA is TGTGCCAGCAGCGGACGGACTAGCGGGAGTGGTAATGAGCAGTTCTTC. The encoded protein is CASSGRTSGSGNEQFF.

This rearrangement joins TRBV5-1 to TRBJ1-2; D not certain. The CDR3 has 11 residues. With 0 bases removed from V and 6 bases from J, the gap between germline ends came to 3 bases. Germline CDR1 reads SGHRS; CDR2 reads YFSETQ. This CDR3 reads CASSLGHGYTF. The CDR3 coding sequence is TGCGCCAGCAGCTTGGGGCATGGCTACACCTTC.

V is TRBV5-1 and J is TRBJ1-1, with TRBD1 matching over 7 bases. V lost 2 bases to trimming and J lost 1 base; unmatched junction nucleotides: 5. From germline, CDR1 is SGHRS and CDR2 YFSETQ. The CDR3 contains 15 residues. CDR3 DNA sequence: TGCGCCAGCAGCTTTTCGAAGGGGGCGAACACTGAAGCTTTCTTT. This sequence encodes CASSFSKGANTEAFF.